One T cell receptor (beta chain) is described in this entry. The antigen remains undetermined. This entry belongs to a study of neoadjuvant anti-PD-1 for oral cavity cancer. Germline lookup yields CDR1 MNHEY and CDR2 SVGAGI. There are 15 residues in the CDR3. Trimming pared 7 bases from V and 2 bases from J, leaving 17 bases between. Sequenced by immunoSEQ multiplex PCR; TCRdb stores in-frame clones only, minus some. The table shows around 17,000 clones, with 60% to 70% occurring only once. Study-wide findings and caveats: Non-responders to neoadjuvant nivolumab had significantly more clonal PBMC T cells than responders. Higher pretreatment blood Treg/Th17 ratios correlated with higher pretreatment blood and lower post-treatment tumor TCRbeta clonality.

The sequencing here drew on PBMCs, taken before nivolumab (anti-PD-1) treatment. This TCR derives from a person aged 40 to 85 with oral cavity squamous cell carcinoma. The chain links TRBV6-5 to TRBJ1-2; D perhaps matches TRBD1 (5 bases). CDR3 in amino acids: CASTLSHGGNYGYTF. The DNA of the CDR3 is TGTGCCAGCACCCTGTCCCACGGGGGGAACTATGGCTACACCTTC.